The clone carrying this T cell receptor beta chain was counted between two and nine times. As yet, its antigen is unknown. These data come from a study of T cell responses to AZD1222 COVID-19 vaccine. Study-level findings and limits: Rises in breadth and depth of Spike-specific TCRs came after two AZD1222 doses. The number of AZD1222 recipients seropositive at baseline was only 6 or 7. Repertoire sampling was restricted to post-peak T cell response timepoints. Reportedly, nearly half the spike-specific TCRs target unmutated variant regions.

Libraries were prepared by immunoSEQ multiplex PCR; TCRdb keeps only in-frame clonotypes and omits some of them. The sample shows approximately 100,000 clones, roughly 91% of them seen only once. V was pared by 1 base and J by 11 bases, with 23 bases between. The CDR3 contains 16 residues. Per the germline V gene, CDR1 is SGHAT and CDR2 is FQNNGV. The sequence derives from an adult in good health. The chain is built from TRBV11-2 and TRBJ1-1, with a tentative D call TRBD1 (5 bases). The sample here was peripheral blood, taken on day 0 of MenACWY control vaccination. CDR3: CASSLGGIGTLSFAFF. The CDR3 nucleotides are TGTGCCAGCAGCTTAGGGGGCATAGGGACGTTGTCTTTTGCTTTCTTT. Complete variable domain (other parts from reference TRBV11-2 and TRBJ1-1): EAGVAQSPRYKIIEKRQSVAFWCNPISGHATLYWYQQILGQGPKLLIQFQNNGVVDDSQLPKDRFSAERLKGVDSTLKIQPAKLEDSAVYLCASSLGGIGTLSFAFFGQGTRLTVV.